This entry lists 27 T cell receptor beta chains sequenced from one sample in a study of T cell responses to AZD1222 COVID-19 vaccine. Measured with immunoSEQ multiplex PCR; TCRdb has only the in-frame clones, and not every one. The sample includes approximately 160,000 clones, 92% seen only once; the top ten take around 1%. Sequenced here: peripheral blood, sampled 28 days after the second AZD1222 dose. The receptors were sampled from an adult who received the AZD1222 COVID-19 vaccine.

V usage is TRBV5-8 and J usage is TRBJ1-4; tentative D call: TRBD1 (5 bases). V lost 6 bases, J lost 8 bases, and 17 bases lay in between. The CDR3 runs 14 residues. The germline V gene encodes CDR1 SGHTS and CDR2 YDEGEE. The CDR3 DNA is TGTGCCAGCAACACGGCCTGGCAGGGAGAAAAACTGTTTTTT. It encodes CASNTAWQGEKLFF.

A few counts support this clone. CDR3 region: CASTASTGPNYGYTF. CDR3 DNA sequence: TGTGCCAGTACCGCTTCGACAGGACCTAACTATGGCTACACCTTC. The V call is TRBV19, the J call TRBJ1-2; weak D call: TRBD1 (6 bases). The CDR3 extends over 15 amino acids. Trimming pared 7 bases from V and 0 bases from J, leaving 15 bases between. Germline lookup yields CDR1 LNHDA and CDR2 SQIVND (reference sequence).

The genes are TRBV29-1 and TRBJ2-7; TRBD1 matches at 7 bases. The germline CDR1 and CDR2 sequences are SQVTM and ANQGSEA. This CDR3 comprises 14 residues. Trimming cost V 4 bases and J 2 bases; bases outside gene matches: 8. CDR3 sequence (DNA): TGCAGCGTTGCCCCGGTTCAGGGGGCCTACGAGCAGTACTTC. This codes for CSVAPVQGAYEQYF.

This rearrangement joins TRBV7-3 to TRBJ1-6; no firm D call. This CDR3 is 17 amino acids long. CDR1 SGHTA and CDR2 FQGTGA come from the germline V gene. The V end lost 1 base, the J end lost 0 bases, and 10 bases lay between the germline ends. This CDR3 reads CASSLRGVSSYNSPLHF. The CDR3 coding sequence is TGTGCCAGCAGCTTAAGGGGAGTAAGCTCCTATAATTCACCCCTCCACTTT.

Regarding this clone: Other DNA sequences in the sample encode the same CDR3. V is TRBV7-8 and J is TRBJ1-1; D unresolved. The CDR3 totals 13 residues. The V and J ends lost 5 bases and 0 bases respectively, with 7 bases between them. CDR1 and CDR2 (germline): SGHVS, FQNEAQ. This CDR3 is CASSPRLNTEAFF. DNA of the CDR3: TGTGCCAGCAGCCCCCGACTGAACACTGAAGCTTTCTTT.

The gene calls are TRBV24-1 and TRBJ1-6, with TRBD1 identical over 7 bases. The CDR3 consists of 13 residues. With V trimmed by 9 bases and J by 4 bases, 2 bases remained unmatched. CDR1 is KGHDR and CDR2 is SFDVKD in the germline V gene. The CDR3 region is CATQQGYNSPLHF. The CDR3 DNA is TGTGCCACCCAACAGGGGTATAATTCACCCCTCCACTTT.

This rearrangement joins TRBV6-5 to TRBJ1-3; D is possibly TRBD1 (5 bases). Germline V CDR1 and CDR2: MNHEY, SVGAGI. The CDR3 runs 15 residues. V lost 6 bases and J 0 bases, leaving 12 bases between the germline ends. CDR3 coding DNA: TGTGCCAGCAGAGAGGGACGGATCTCTGGAAACACCATATATTTT. Amino acid sequence: CASREGRISGNTIYF.

The chain's CDR3 is CASRLQHTRNSPLHF. The CDR3, as DNA: TGTGCCAGCAGACTTCAGCACACTCGCAATTCACCCCTCCACTTT. The V call is TRBV3-1 (or the pseudogene TRBV3-2), the J call TRBJ1-6; D not certain. The germline CDR1 and CDR2 sequences are LGHDT and YNNKEL (reference sequence). The CDR3 contains 15 residues. V was shortened by 6 bases and J by 7 bases, with 16 bases between the two germline ends.

This clone was counted a few times. J is TRBJ2-1 and V is TRBV5-4; tentatively, D is TRBD2 (6 bases). Trimming pared 0 bases from V and 4 bases from J, leaving 11 bases between. Germline V gene data show CDR1 as SGHNT and CDR2 as YYREEE (reference sequence). The CDR3 extends over 15 amino acids. CDR3 bases: TGTGCCAGCAGCTTGGAAAGCGGGCCTTACAATGAGCAGTTCTTC. Translating it yields CASSLESGPYNEQFF.

This chain uses TRBV25-1 with TRBJ2-6; the D is unclear. CDR3 length equals 14 residues. V was shortened by 4 bases and J by 0 bases, with 4 bases between the two germline ends. Looked up from germline, CDR1 is MGHDK and CDR2 is SYGVNS. CDR3 protein: CASSGFSGANVLTF. The CDR3 DNA follows: TGTGCCAGCAGTGGGTTCTCTGGGGCCAACGTCCTGACTTTC. Together with reference TRBV25-1 and TRBJ2-6, the CDR3 gives the full variable domain: EADIYQTPRYLVIGTGKKITLECSQTMGHDKMYWYQQDPGMELHLIHYSYGVNSTEKGDLSSESTVSRIRTEHFPLTLESARPSHTSQYLCASSGFSGANVLTFGAGSRLTVL.

The chain couples TRBV2 to TRBJ1-2; 8 positions match TRBD1. This CDR3 has 17 amino acids. Germline V lookup: CDR1 SNHLY, CDR2 FYNNEI. The junction had 13 bases not matched to a gene; V was cut back by 3 bases and J by 4 bases. The CDR3 nucleotides are TGTGCCAGCAGTGATGGGGACAGGAGAAGTGTAATCTATGGCTACACCTTC. Translated: CASSDGDRRSVIYGYTF.

The chain carries TRBV10-3 and TRBJ1-1, with D unclear. Trimming removed 7 bases from V and 5 bases from J, with 14 bases in between. The CDR3 is 13 residues long. Germline CDR1 reads ENHRY; CDR2 reads SYGVKD. Written as DNA, the CDR3 is TGTGCCATCAAAGTAGCGGGCGAAACTGAAGCTTTCTTT. Protein sequence: CAIKVAGETEAFF.

This chain links TRBV19 with TRBJ1-2; D is ambiguous. The CDR3 spans 13 residues. With 6 bases removed from V and 4 bases from J, the gap between germline ends came to 12 bases. The germline gives CDR1 LNHDA, CDR2 SQIVND (reference sequence). CDR3: CASREGLSYGYTF. The CDR3, as DNA: TGTGCCAGTAGAGAGGGCCTGAGCTATGGCTACACCTTC.

The table lists this clone with a count of one. V gene TRBV6-5 combines with J gene TRBJ2-1, with 9 bases identical to TRBD1. Germline V lookup: CDR1 MNHEY, CDR2 SVGAGI. V was pared by 6 bases and J by 7 bases, with 7 bases of the junction left unmatched. The CDR3 is 14 amino acids. CDR3 DNA: TGTGCCAGCAGCGCCGGGACAGGGAGAAATGAGCAGTTCTTC. It is translated as CASSAGTGRNEQFF.

The rearrangement links TRBV9 to TRBJ1-2; D remains ambiguous. Germline values: CDR1 SGDLS, CDR2 YYNGEE. The CDR3 sequence is 18 residues long. V shed 0 bases and J shed 4 bases, with 22 bases lying between them. The CDR3 sequence: CASSVGQNGITSSYGYTF. CDR3 sequence (DNA): TGTGCCAGCAGCGTAGGGCAGAACGGGATTACTTCCTCCTATGGCTACACCTTC.

The chain combines TRBV5-5 with TRBJ1-3; a weak D match, TRBD1 (6 bases). This CDR3 region has 15 residues. Per the germline V gene, CDR1 is SGHKS and CDR2 is YYEKEE (reference sequence). V lost 4 bases and J lost 5, with 16 bases in between. CDR3 nucleotides: TGTGCCAGCAGCCCTCCAAACAGGGAACGAAACACCATATATTTT. The encoded protein is CASSPPNRERNTIYF.

This clone was seen only a few times. The chain employs TRBV27 and TRBJ2-7; D is undetermined. Germline values: CDR1 MNHEY, CDR2 SMNVEV (reference sequence). This CDR3 has 13 residues. Trimming shortened V by 2 bases and J by 2 bases, and 7 bases separated the two germline ends. The chain's CDR3 is CASSLAAPYEQYF. In nucleotides, the CDR3 is TGTGCCAGCAGTTTAGCGGCGCCCTACGAGCAGTACTTC.

This chain connects TRBV5-3 to TRBJ1-1, with D unclear. TRBV5-3 is marked as an open reading frame, function uncertain. This CDR3 comprises 15 residues. Trimming took off 1 base at V and 1 base at J, with 11 bases between the two ends. CDR3 nucleotide sequence: TGTGCCAGAAGCTTGTATCCCGCGGAGAACACTGAAGCTTTCTTT. It translates to CARSLYPAENTEAFF.

This rearrangement joins TRBV12-3 or TRBV12-4 to TRBJ2-5; possibly TRBD1 or TRBD2 for D (5 bases each). V lost 5 bases, J lost 14 bases, and 15 bases lay in between. The CDR3 runs 11 residues. The CDR3 region is CASSLGTRSYF. In nucleotides, the CDR3 is TGTGCCAGCAGTCTCGGGACCAGGAGTTACTTC.

There are a few counts of this clone. Other DNA sequences in this sample translate to the same CDR3. This chain connects TRBV5-1 to TRBJ1-5, with D uncertain. The germline CDR1 and CDR2 sequences are SGHRS and YFSETQ. V dropped 0 bases and J dropped 7 bases, with 8 bases sitting between them. This CDR3 is built from 13 residues. This chain's CDR3 is CASSLEGLQPQHF. Written as DNA, the CDR3 is TGCGCCAGCAGCTTGGAAGGGTTGCAGCCCCAGCATTTT.

The J gene is TRBJ1-1, the V gene TRBV18; D is undetermined. Germline CDR1 is KGHSH and CDR2 is LQKENI. V lost 4 bases and J 4 bases, leaving 16 bases between the germline ends. This CDR3 contains 15 residues. CDR3 sequence: CASSQLTVGGTEAFF. The CDR3 bases are TGTGCCAGCTCACAATTGACTGTAGGAGGCACTGAAGCTTTCTTT.

This chain links TRBV7-2 with TRBJ1-4, with 8 bases identical to TRBD1. The CDR3 has 18 residues. Unmatched junction bases numbered 16, after V lost 4 bases and J lost 6 bases. CDR1 and CDR2 (germline): SGHTA, FQGNSA. The CDR3: CASSSGTGSSTLDEKLFF. CDR3 sequence (DNA): TGTGCCAGCAGCTCCGGGACAGGTTCGTCTACTCTTGATGAAAAACTGTTTTTT. Full variable domain (remainder filled in from reference TRBV7-2 and TRBJ1-4): GAGVSQSPSNKVTEKGKDVELRCDPISGHTALYWYRQSLGQGLEFLIYFQGNSAPDKSGLPSDRFSAERTGGSVSTLTIQRTQQEDSAVYLCASSSGTGSSTLDEKLFFGSGTQLSVL.

The chain employs TRBV7-9 and TRBJ1-2; D is uncertain. Per the germline V gene, CDR1 is SEHNR and CDR2 is FQNEAQ (reference sequence). Deletions cut 5 bases from V and 0 bases from J, with 10 bases between. This CDR3 region has 14 residues. Here the CDR3 reads CASSIPRANYGYTF. For the CDR3, the DNA is TGTGCCAGCAGCATACCCAGAGCTAACTATGGCTACACCTTC.

V is TRBV7-8 and J is TRBJ1-2; D uncertain. This CDR3 spans 14 amino acids. Trimming removed 3 bases from V and 6 bases from J, with 14 bases in between. Germline CDR1 reads SGHVS; CDR2 reads FQNEAQ. CDR3 region: CASSFNGRLDGYTF. CDR3 nucleotides: TGTGCCAGCAGCTTTAACGGCAGGCTGGATGGCTACACCTTC.

The chain links TRBV2 to TRBJ1-5, with D tentatively TRBD1 (5 bases). The germline V gene has CDR1 SNHLY and CDR2 FYNNEI. There are 14 residues in the CDR3. The V end was cut by 5 bases, the J end by 2 bases, with 10 bases between. The CDR3 nucleotides read TGTGCCAGCAGTAAGGGGATAGGCAATCAGCCCCAGCATTTT. It codes for CASSKGIGNQPQHF.

The CDR3, as DNA: TGTGCCAGCAGCCAAGACGGGAGGGATGGTAATCAGCCCCAGCATTTT. It is translated as CASSQDGRDGNQPQHF. The chain has TRBV3-1 (or the pseudogene TRBV3-2) and TRBJ1-5, with no clear D. CDR3 size: 16 residues. The germline V and J ends were trimmed by 0 bases and 4 bases, with 13 bases remaining between them. From germline, CDR1 is LGHDT and CDR2 YNNKEL (reference sequence).

The chain links TRBV5-1 to TRBJ1-3; D remains unclear. V was trimmed by 3 bases and J by 0 bases, leaving 7 bases between them. CDR1 is SGHRS and CDR2 is YFSETQ in the germline V gene. The CDR3 contains 14 residues. The CDR3 is CASSSESSGNTIYF. The CDR3 DNA reads TGCGCCAGCAGCTCAGAGAGCTCTGGAAACACCATATATTTT.